This TCR beta chain was profiled in a study of blood T cells in healthy people across ages. Per-sample yields of isolated PBMCs were at least 7 million. About this clonotype itself: This could be a read error, since a much larger clone is one nucleotide away.

Primers used in a second PCR of roughly 6 to 11 cycles were a sample-barcoded 5' primer and a J-beta primer mix. From the 5' RACE reads, TCRdb called clonotypes with MiXCR, one entry per CDR3 protein. Among roughly 680,000 distinct CDR3 sequences listed, more than 45% were seen once. V lost 7 bases, J lost 4 bases, and 15 bases stayed unmatched. The CDR3 is made up of 16 amino acids. Germline loops: CDR1 DFQATT, CDR2 SNEGSKA (reference sequence). This chain connects TRBV20-1 to TRBJ2-1; 8 bases are shared with TRBD2. The clonotype comes from a woman older than 75 in good health. The sequenced material came from blood. Written as DNA, the CDR3 is TGCAGTGTTAGGGTAGCGGGAAGATTAATTTACAATGAGCAGTTCTTC. The encoded protein is CSVRVAGRLIYNEQFF.